This T cell receptor (beta chain) was recovered during a study of tissue T cells after allogeneic stem cell transplantation. Study-level information: Smaller viable blood or marrow samples skipped sorting for direct DNA extraction.

Repertoires were generated with immunoSEQ multiplex PCR, while TCRdb's copy carries only in-frame clones and drops some. The sample lists fewer than 30,000 clones, 85% seen once, with about 3.7% in the top ten. The CDR3 consists of 15 residues. Trimming cost V 5 bases and J 10 bases; bases outside gene matches: 13. Germline V gene data show CDR1 as LGHNT and CDR2 as FRNRAP. V usage is TRBV12-5 and J usage is TRBJ2-1; 8 bases agree with TRBD2. Here the sequenced sample was blood, taken before transplantation. The TCR comes from a woman aged 18-55 years who later had graft-versus-host disease after an allogeneic stem cell transplant. CDR3 region: CASGPQAGVIGEQFF. As DNA, the CDR3 is TGTGCTAGTGGTCCCCAAGCGGGAGTAATAGGGGAGCAGTTCTTC.